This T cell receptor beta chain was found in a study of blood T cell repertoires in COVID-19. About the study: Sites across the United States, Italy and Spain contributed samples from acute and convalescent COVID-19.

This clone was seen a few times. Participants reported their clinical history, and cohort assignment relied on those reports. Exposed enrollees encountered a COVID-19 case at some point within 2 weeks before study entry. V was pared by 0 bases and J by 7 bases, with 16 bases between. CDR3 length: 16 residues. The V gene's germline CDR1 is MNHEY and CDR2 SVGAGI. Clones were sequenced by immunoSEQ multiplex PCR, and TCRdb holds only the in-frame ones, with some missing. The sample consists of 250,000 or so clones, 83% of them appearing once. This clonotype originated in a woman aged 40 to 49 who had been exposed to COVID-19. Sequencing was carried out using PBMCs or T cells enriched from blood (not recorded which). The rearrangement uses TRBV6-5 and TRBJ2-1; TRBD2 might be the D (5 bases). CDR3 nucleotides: TGTGCCAGCAGTTACTCGACGGCTAGCTGGTCGAATGAGCAGTTCTTC. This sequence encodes CASSYSTASWSNEQFF.